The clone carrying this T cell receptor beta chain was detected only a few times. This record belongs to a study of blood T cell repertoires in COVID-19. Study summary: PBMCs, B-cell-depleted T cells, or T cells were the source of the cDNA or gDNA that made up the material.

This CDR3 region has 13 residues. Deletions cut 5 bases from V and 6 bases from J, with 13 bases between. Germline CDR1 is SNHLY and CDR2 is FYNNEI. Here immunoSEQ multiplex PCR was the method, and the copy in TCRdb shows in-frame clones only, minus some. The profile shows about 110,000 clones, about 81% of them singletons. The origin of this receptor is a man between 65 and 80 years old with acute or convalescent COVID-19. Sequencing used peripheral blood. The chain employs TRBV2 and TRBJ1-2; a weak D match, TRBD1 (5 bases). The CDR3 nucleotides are TGTGCCAGCAGTTACGGGGGACCGAATGGCTACACCTTC. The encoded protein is CASSYGGPNGYTF.